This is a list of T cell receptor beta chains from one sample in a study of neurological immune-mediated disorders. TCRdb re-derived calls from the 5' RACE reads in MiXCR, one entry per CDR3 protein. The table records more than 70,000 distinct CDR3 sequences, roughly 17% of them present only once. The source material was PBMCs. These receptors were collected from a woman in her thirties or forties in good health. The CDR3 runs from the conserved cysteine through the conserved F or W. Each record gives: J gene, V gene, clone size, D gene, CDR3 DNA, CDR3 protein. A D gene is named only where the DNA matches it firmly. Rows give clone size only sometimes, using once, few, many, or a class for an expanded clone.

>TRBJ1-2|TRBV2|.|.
TGTGCCAGCAGTTGGGACATGGATAACTATGGCTACACCTTC
CASSWDMDNYGYTF
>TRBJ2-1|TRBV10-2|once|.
TGCGCCAGCACCCGATACAATGAGCAGTTCTTC
CASTRYNEQFF
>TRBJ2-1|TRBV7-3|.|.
TGTGCCAGCAGCTTAGGCCACCAGACCTACAATGAGCAGTTATTC
CASSLGHQTYNEQLF
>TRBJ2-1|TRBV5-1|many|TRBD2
TGCGCCAGCAGCTCGGGCTTGAGCGGGGGGCCTCGCGATGAGCAGTTCTTC
CASSSGLSGGPRDEQFF
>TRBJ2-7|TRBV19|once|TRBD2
TGTGCCAGTAGTGCCGGACTAGCGGGGGCCCATGAGCAGTACTTC
CASSAGLAGAHEQYF
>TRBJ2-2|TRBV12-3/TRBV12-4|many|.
TGTGCCAGCAGTTTAGGGCAATGGAGGAACACCGGGGAGCTGTTTTTT
CASSLGQWRNTGELFF
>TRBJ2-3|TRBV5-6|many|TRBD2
TGTGCCAGCAGCTTGGTTACTAGCGGGGCCACAGATACGCAGTATTTT
CASSLVTSGATDTQYF
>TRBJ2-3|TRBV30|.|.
TGTGCCTGGAGTGCCGGACAGCGCACAGATACGCAGTATTTT
CAWSAGQRTDTQYF
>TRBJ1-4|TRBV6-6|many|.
TGTGCCAGCACTTCCAATGAAAAACTGTTTTTT
CASTSNEKLFF
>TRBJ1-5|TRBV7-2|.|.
TGTGCCAGCAGCTTAGCGAACGACCAGCACCAGCATTTT
CASSLANDQHQHF
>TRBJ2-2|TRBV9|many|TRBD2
TGTGCCAGCAGCGGGGGACTAGCGGGGGCCACCCACACCGGGGAGCTGTTTTTT
CASSGGLAGATHTGELFF
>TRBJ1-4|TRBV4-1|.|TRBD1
TGCGCCAGCAGCCAAGATAGCGACAGGGGTGCTGAAAAACTGTTTTTT
CASSQDSDRGAEKLFF
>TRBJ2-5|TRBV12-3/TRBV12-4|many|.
TGTGCCAGCAGTTGGCGAGAGACCCAGTACTTC
CASSWRETQYF